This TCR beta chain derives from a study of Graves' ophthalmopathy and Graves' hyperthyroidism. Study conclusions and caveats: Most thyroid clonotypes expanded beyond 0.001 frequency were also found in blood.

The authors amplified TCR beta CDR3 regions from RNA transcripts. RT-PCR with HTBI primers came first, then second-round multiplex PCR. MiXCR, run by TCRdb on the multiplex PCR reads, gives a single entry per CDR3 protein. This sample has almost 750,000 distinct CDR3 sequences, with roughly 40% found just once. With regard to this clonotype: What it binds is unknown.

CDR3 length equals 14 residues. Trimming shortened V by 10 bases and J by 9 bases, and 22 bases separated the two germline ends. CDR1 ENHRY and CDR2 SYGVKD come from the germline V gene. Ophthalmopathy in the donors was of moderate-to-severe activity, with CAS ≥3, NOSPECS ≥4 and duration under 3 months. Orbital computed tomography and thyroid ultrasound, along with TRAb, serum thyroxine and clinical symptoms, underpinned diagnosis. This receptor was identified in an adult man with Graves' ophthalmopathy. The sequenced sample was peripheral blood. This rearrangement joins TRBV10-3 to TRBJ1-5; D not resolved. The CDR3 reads CASSGPRTSPPQHF. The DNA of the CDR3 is TGTGCCAGTAGTGGCCCGAGAACTTCCCCGCCCCAGCATTTT.